The clone carrying this TCR beta chain was recorded a few times. Its antigen is as yet unknown. The data originate from a study of early T cells in non-severe SARS-CoV-2 infection. The study's findings and limits: The study's VDJdb matching favored anti-spike CD8 responses and missed private and CD4 specificities.

TCRdb reprocessed the 5' RACE reads with MiXCR, giving one entry per CDR3 protein. Of about 33,000 distinct CDR3 sequences listed, 5% were seen once; the top ten hold 11% to 15%. Looked up from germline, CDR1 is SGDLS and CDR2 is YYNGEE. V gave up 4 bases and J gave up 7 bases; unmatched junction bases: 6. The CDR3 loop spans 15 amino acids. This clonotype was sampled from an adult who was a healthcare worker with PCR-confirmed SARS-CoV-2 infection or an uninfected control (not recorded which). The chain joins TRBV9 to TRBJ2-3; 13 bases line up with TRBD2. Sample: whole blood. For the CDR3, the DNA is TGTGCCAGCAGCCTGGGGGGGACTAGCGGGAATACGCAGTATTTT. This sequence encodes CASSLGGTSGNTQYF.